Listed below are T cell receptor beta chains from one sample, sequenced in a study of regulatory T cells in long-lasting Graves disease. TCRdb reanalysed the multiplex PCR reads using MiXCR and keeps one entry per CDR3 protein. The sample holds 300,000 to 500,000 distinct CDR3 sequences; around 21% are singletons and the top ten take around 21%. Sequencing was performed on peripheral blood mononuclear cells (PBMCs), taken when the disease was refractory, from a patient treated with antithyroid drugs. The origin of the receptors is a female donor with Graves disease. CDR3s include the opening cysteine and the closing phenylalanine or tryptophan. A D gene is named only where the DNA matches it firmly. A row's size may be missing; if present it is once, few, many or a size class.

>TRBD2|TRBV11-2|few|TRBJ2-6
CASSPRGGIFGANVLTF
TGTGCCAGCAGCCCGCGGGGGGGGATCTTTGGGGCCAACGTCCTGACTTTC
>TRBD2|TRBV7-2|few|TRBJ2-1
CASSRGGAGDRFF
TGTGCCAGCAGCCGGGGTGGAGCGGGGGATAGGTTCTTC
>.|TRBV7-2|many|TRBJ1-6
CASSLEASGGNSPLHF
TGTGCCAGCAGCTTAGAGGCGTCGGGGGGTAATTCACCCCTCCACTTT
>TRBD2|TRBV28|few|TRBJ2-3
CASSPSGRLGTDTQYF
TGTGCCAGCAGCCCTAGCGGCCGCTTGGGCACAGATACGCAGTATTTT
>TRBD1|TRBV28|few|TRBJ2-7
CASSSPDRKYEQYF
TGTGCCAGCAGTTCCCCGGACAGGAAGTACGAGCAGTACTTC
>.|TRBV28|.|TRBJ1-5
CASSSSVGMRGNQPQHF
TGTGCCAGCAGTTCTTCCGTCGGGATGCGAGGCAATCAGCCCCAGCATTTT
>TRBD2|TRBV6-9|many|TRBJ2-5
CASSYRGGSPPETQYF
TGTGCCAGCAGTTACCGGGGGGGCAGCCCGCCAGAGACCCAGTACTTC
>.|TRBV7-2|many|TRBJ2-5
CASSSGGSGRTQYF
TGTGCCAGCAGCAGTGGGGGGAGCGGTCGGACCCAGTACTTC
>.|TRBV6-1|.|TRBJ1-1
CASSNRDTNTEAFF
TGTGCCAGCAGTAACCGGGACACGAACACTGAAGCTTTCTTT
>TRBD2|TRBV28|.|TRBJ2-3
CARVTPGLAGTGSTDTQYF
TGTGCCAGGGTGACACCGGGACTAGCGGGAACTGGTAGCACAGATACGCAGTATTTT
>.|TRBV28|many|TRBJ1-2
CASSAQGFGYTF
TGTGCCAGCAGCGCACAGGGATTTGGCTACACCTTC
>.|TRBV7-2|many|TRBJ1-2
CASSPDTLNYGYTF
TGTGCCAGCAGCCCTGACACCCTCAACTATGGCTACACCTTC
>.|TRBV2|many|TRBJ2-5
CASSANPQETQYF
TGTGCCAGCAGTGCTAACCCCCAAGAGACCCAGTACTTC
>.|TRBV28|many|TRBJ2-5
CASSRPRQRQETQYF
TGTGCCAGCAGTCGACCACGACAGAGACAAGAGACCCAGTACTTC
>.|TRBV27|many|TRBJ2-7
CASSLSRGFGYEQYF
TGTGCCAGCAGTTTATCGAGGGGATTCGGGTACGAGCAGTACTTC
>.|TRBV4-2|.|TRBJ2-5
CASSQTGAGETQYF
TGTGCCAGCAGCCAAACGGGAGCTGGTGAGACCCAGTACTTC
>.|TRBV7-8|many|TRBJ2-7
CASSQGSGPYEQYF
TGTGCCAGCAGCCAGGGTAGTGGTCCTTACGAGCAGTACTTC
>TRBD1|TRBV7-2|many|TRBJ2-5
CASSLAKGAPETQYF
TGTGCCAGCAGCTTAGCTAAGGGGGCTCCAGAGACCCAGTACTTC
>.|TRBV7-8|many|TRBJ2-5
CASSLVVFVGETQYF
TGTGCCAGCAGCTTGGTCGTGTTTGTTGGAGAGACCCAGTACTTC
>.|TRBV2|few|TRBJ1-5
CASSPVLGGAVWPQHF
TGTGCCAGCAGTCCGGTTTTAGGAGGCGCGGTGTGGCCCCAGCATTTT
>.|TRBV30|many|TRBJ2-5
CAWSPQGREETQYF
TGTGCCTGGAGCCCCCAGGGGAGGGAAGAGACCCAGTACTTC
>TRBD2|TRBV10-3|.|TRBJ2-2
CATLGTSGSTGELFF
TGTGCCACCCTTGGTACTAGCGGGAGCACCGGGGAGCTGTTTTTT
>TRBD2|TRBV9|.|TRBJ2-2
CASSPREGGSGELFF
TGTGCCAGCAGCCCCCGGGAGGGCGGATCCGGGGAGCTGTTTTTT
>.|TRBV20-1|few|TRBJ1-5
CSARVGDGNNQPQHF
TGCAGTGCTAGAGTGGGGGACGGAAATAATCAGCCCCAGCATTTT
>TRBD1|TRBV27|many|TRBJ1-2
CASSSTGLDYGYTF
TGTGCCAGCAGCTCGACAGGGCTGGACTATGGCTACACCTTC
>.|TRBV28|many|TRBJ1-1
CASSPPQNTEAFF
TGTGCCAGCAGCCCGCCCCAGAACACTGAAGCTTTCTTT
>.|TRBV29-1|.|TRBJ2-2
CSVGVGYAGELFF
TGCAGCGTTGGGGTAGGGTATGCCGGGGAGCTGTTTTTT
>.|TRBV7-8|.|TRBJ2-7
CASSPRGIQYEQYF
TGTGCCAGCAGCCCCAGAGGTATCCAATACGAGCAGTACTTC
>.|TRBV7-6|.|TRBJ2-7
CASSLIFGQGTLSYEQYF
TGTGCCAGCAGCTTAATATTCGGGCAGGGCACCCTCTCCTACGAGCAGTACTTC
>.|TRBV12-3/TRBV12-4|many|TRBJ2-5
CASSFWSSGLPRETQYF
TGTGCCAGCAGTTTCTGGTCCTCGGGACTCCCGAGGGAGACCCAGTACTTC
>.|TRBV11-2|few|TRBJ2-7
CASSLSRSYEQYF
TGTGCCAGCAGCTTATCCAGGAGCTACGAGCAGTACTTC
>.|TRBV19|many|TRBJ1-1
CASSIQGPHTEAFF
TGTGCCAGTAGTATCCAGGGCCCCCACACTGAAGCTTTCTTT
>TRBD1|TRBV6-1|many|TRBJ1-5
CASTRQGGQPQHF
TGTGCCAGCACCAGACAGGGAGGACAGCCCCAGCATTTT
>.|TRBV29-1|.|TRBJ2-5
CSVEGYGGRAETQYF
TGCAGCGTTGAAGGCTATGGGGGAAGGGCGGAGACCCAGTACTTC
>TRBD2|TRBV5-1|.|TRBJ2-1
CASSLGLASTSGEQFF
TGCGCCAGCAGCTTGGGACTAGCGTCCACCTCAGGGGAGCAGTTCTTC
>TRBD2|TRBV29-1|.|TRBJ2-4
CSVEGLARQPYLPFF
TGCAGCGTGGAGGGACTAGCGCGCCAACCATATCTGCCGTTCTTC
>TRBD2|TRBV15|many|TRBJ2-7
CATSRGGLAAYEQYF
TGTGCCACCAGCAGAGGGGGACTAGCGGCCTACGAGCAGTACTTC
>.|TRBV6-1|.|TRBJ2-4
CASGPSENIQYF
TGTGCCAGCGGTCCTAGCGAGAACATTCAGTACTTC
>.|TRBV3-1|.|TRBJ1-1
CASASTVNTEAFF
TGTGCCAGCGCCTCCACCGTAAACACTGAAGCTTTCTTT
>.|TRBV29-1|.|TRBJ2-7
CSVEDAGAEQYF
TGCAGCGTTGAAGATGCAGGGGCCGAGCAGTACTTC
>TRBD1|TRBV7-2|many|TRBJ2-5
CASSLFRQGPLQETQYF
TGTGCCAGCAGCTTATTCAGACAGGGCCCCCTCCAAGAGACCCAGTACTTC
>TRBD1|TRBV27|few|TRBJ2-7
CASREQGSRNEQYF
TGTGCCAGCAGGGAACAGGGGTCTCGGAACGAGCAGTACTTC
>.|TRBV7-2|.|TRBJ2-6
CVSSQIGSGANVLTF
TGTGTCAGCAGCCAAATTGGGTCTGGGGCCAACGTCCTGACTTTC
>.|TRBV20-1|.|TRBJ2-7
CSARAGNSYEQYF
TGCAGTGCTAGAGCCGGGAACTCCTACGAGCAGTACTTC
>.|TRBV12-3/TRBV12-4|.|TRBJ2-1
CASSSDSNEQFF
TGTGCCAGCAGTTCGGATTCCAATGAGCAGTTCTTC
>TRBD1|TRBV18|few|TRBJ2-5
CASSHLGTGLQETQYF
TGTGCCAGCTCACACCTAGGGACAGGCCTTCAAGAGACCCAGTACTTC
>TRBD1|TRBV13|.|TRBJ2-7
CASSSPGTGAEQYF
TGTGCCAGCAGCTCCCCCGGGACAGGGGCCGAGCAGTACTTC
>TRBD2|TRBV6-1|few|TRBJ2-5
CASSELGGGTQYF
TGTGCCAGCAGTGAATTGGGGGGGGGTACCCAGTACTTC
>.|TRBV7-2|.|TRBJ1-4
CASSSIGEGEKLFF
TGTGCCAGCAGCTCCATCGGGGAGGGTGAAAAACTGTTTTTT
>TRBD2|TRBV20-1|many|TRBJ2-4
CSARDQSSGRRLYAKNIQYF
TGCAGTGCTAGAGATCAGTCTAGCGGGAGGAGACTCTACGCCAAAAACATTCAGTACTTC